The 18 T cell receptor beta chains below all came from one sample that was sequenced in a study of T cell clonality in common variable immunodeficiency. Libraries were prepared by immunoSEQ multiplex PCR; TCRdb keeps only in-frame clonotypes and omits some of them. Singletons are absent from the sample, which has 35,000 to 50,000 clones. Sequenced input: peripheral blood mononuclear cells. The receptors stem from a person between 18 and 70 years old in good health.

This clone was picked up many times. The CDR3 end lies 3 residues beyond the end of the read and is filled in from the germline J gene. This chain joins TRBV5-6 and TRBJ2-1; 7 bases are a match to TRBD2. The CDR3 is made up of 12 amino acids. Trimming removed 4 bases from V and 9 bases from J; junction bases left unmatched: 4. Germline-derived CDR1 and CDR2 are SGHDT and YYEEEE. The chain's CDR3 is CASSGLVSEQFF. The CDR3 DNA, read in part, is TGTGCCAGCAGCGGACTAGTCTCTGAG.

This clone was seen repeatedly, ten times or more. The CDR3 goes on 3 residues after the read ends, and that part is filled in from the germline J gene. The chain combines TRBV5-6 with TRBJ1-1; 9 bases map to TRBD1. Germline trimming cut 3 bases from V and 0 bases from J; bases unmatched to any gene: 3. From germline, CDR1 is SGHDT and CDR2 YYEEEE. The CDR3 length is 15 residues. The CDR3 sequence is CASSWGTGMNTEAFF. CDR3 DNA, as far as it was read: TGTGCCAGCAGCTGGGGGACAGGGATGAACACTGAA. Based on the CDR3 plus reference TRBV5-6 and TRBJ1-1, the full variable domain is DAGVTQSPTHLIKTRGQQVTLRCSPKSGHDTVSWYQQALGQGPQFIFQYYEEEERQRGNFPDRFSGHQFPNYSSELNVNALLLGDSALYLCASSWGTGMNTEAFFGQGTRLTVV.

Ten or more counts support this clone. The CDR3 goes on 3 residues after the read ends, and that part is filled in from the germline J gene. Other DNA sequences of this sample code for an identical CDR3. J is TRBJ2-3 and V is TRBV13, with 12 bases fitting TRBD2. CDR3 length: 16 residues. CDR1 and CDR2 from the germline V gene are PRHDT and FYEKMQ (reference sequence). V was clipped by 5 bases and J by 4 bases; unmatched bases: 7. This chain's CDR3 is CASSLGTSGSPDTQYF. CDR3 DNA, as far as it was read: TGTGCCAGCAGCCTGGGGACTAGCGGGTCCCCAGATACG.

This clone was picked up many times. CDR3 DNA, as far as it was read: TGTGCCAGCAGCCAAGGATTGTCTGGGGGGGCCAGAAAGGAGACC. This codes for CASSQGLSGGARKET. The full CDR3 reads CASSQGLSGGARKETQYF. The chain is built from TRBV4-2 and TRBJ2-5; TRBD2 is a possible D gene (7 bases). The CDR3 end falls 3 residues outside the read, so it is completed with the germline J gene. Germline loops: CDR1 LGHNA, CDR2 YNFKEQ. V lost 1 base and J 5 bases, leaving 23 bases between the germline ends. This CDR3 is built from 18 residues.

This clone was detected ten times or more. The sequence runs out 3 residues before the end of the CDR3; the remainder is reconstructed from the germline J gene. V is TRBV29-1 and J is TRBJ2-7; unclear D gene. With 0 bases removed from V and 2 bases from J, the gap between germline ends came to 11 bases. The germline V gene encodes CDR1 SQVTM and CDR2 ANQGSEA. There are 14 residues in the CDR3. The part of the CDR3 DNA that was read is TGCAGCGTTGAAGATGGCGGCACTCCCTACGAG. Residues: CSVEDGGTPYE. The entire CDR3 is CSVEDGGTPYEQYF.

This clone was detected many times. The read ends 3 residues early relative to the CDR3; the germline J gene fills the gap. The chain uses TRBV6-4 and TRBJ2-7, with 13 bases lining up with TRBD2. Trimming cost V 1 base and J 4 bases; bases outside gene matches: 7. Germline loops: CDR1 MRHNA, CDR2 SNTAGT. This CDR3 contains 17 residues. The sequenced part of the CDR3 DNA is TGTGCCAGCAGTGACTATATCGGACTAGCGGGAGAATACGAG. This sequence encodes CASSDYIGLAGEYE. The CDR3 in its entirety is CASSDYIGLAGEYEQYF.

This clone was detected many times. Read data end 3 residues before the CDR3 end; the end is taken from the germline J gene. The chain carries TRBV6-1 and TRBJ2-7; a weak D match, TRBD1 (6 bases). V gave up 4 bases and J gave up 2 bases, with 15 bases separating them. The CDR3 runs to 15 residues. CDR1 and CDR2 from the germline V gene are MNHNS and SASEGT. The covered CDR3 bases are TGTGCCAGCAGTGTGGATCAGGGGAAACCCTACGAG. Its protein product is CASSVDQGKPYE. The full CDR3 is CASSVDQGKPYEQYF.

This clone was seen ten or more times. The read terminates 3 residues before the CDR3 end, so the remaining end is supplied by the germline J gene. The chain couples TRBV14 to TRBJ2-5; TRBD2 aligns across 8 bases. The CDR3 spans 16 residues. Germline lookup yields CDR1 SGHDN and CDR2 FVKESK. V was pared by 3 bases and J by 2 bases, with 8 bases of the junction left unmatched. CDR3 bases read: TGTGCCAGCAGCCATCCGTCTCGGGGGGGACAAGAGACC. It encodes CASSHPSRGGQET. The full-length CDR3 reads as CASSHPSRGGQETQYF. Filled out from reference TRBV14 and TRBJ2-5, the complete variable domain reads EAGVTQFPSHSVIEKGQTVTLRCDPISGHDNLYWYRRVMGKEIKFLLHFVKESKQDESGMPNNRFLAERTGGTYSTLKVQPAELEDSGVYFCASSHPSRGGQETQYFGPGTRLLVL.

This clone has a count of ten or more. Read data end 3 residues before the CDR3 end; the end is taken from the germline J gene. The genes are TRBV19 and TRBJ2-7, with TRBD1 matching over 11 bases. The CDR3 is 14 amino acids. Germline V gives CDR1 LNHDA, CDR2 SQIVND (reference sequence). Germline trimming cut 6 bases from V and 4 bases from J; bases unmatched to any gene: 5. The DNA read from the CDR3 is TGTGCCAGTAGCACCGGGACAGGGGGATACGAG. The encoded protein is CASSTGTGGYE. The complete CDR3 sequence is CASSTGTGGYEQYF.

This clone was picked up many times. The CDR3 is cut off 3 residues early in the read; its end comes from the germline J gene. The chain combines TRBV30 with TRBJ1-5; 7 bases agree with TRBD1. CDR1 and CDR2 (germline): GTSNPN, SVGIG (reference sequence). J lost 5 bases, V lost 4 bases, and 8 bases had no gene match. The CDR3 totals 14 residues. The sequenced CDR3 bases are TGTGCCTGGACCCACAGGGGTCGGTATCAGCCC. It yields the protein CAWTHRGRYQP. The whole CDR3 protein reads CAWTHRGRYQPQHF.

This clone was counted at least ten times. The CDR3 end falls 3 residues outside the read, so it is completed with the germline J gene. The chain is built from TRBV19 and TRBJ2-1, with TRBD2 identical over 7 bases. The V segment lost 4 bases and the J segment 0 bases; nucleotides outside the gene matches: 6. Germline V gives CDR1 LNHDA, CDR2 SQIVND (reference sequence). This CDR3 has 16 amino acids. The sequenced CDR3 bases are TGTGCCAGTAGTAGCGGGAGTACTTACTCCTACAATGAG. Its translation is CASSSGSTYSYNE. In full, the CDR3 is CASSSGSTYSYNEQFF.

This clone was recorded at least ten times. The sequenced fragment ends 3 residues before the CDR3 boundary, so the rest is inferred from the germline J gene. The chain links TRBV5-6 to TRBJ1-5, with 10 bases matching TRBD1. Germline V gene data show CDR1 as SGHDT and CDR2 as YYEEEE. CDR3 length: 15 amino acids. The trim removed 2 bases at V and 7 bases at J, leaving 6 bases unmatched. This CDR3 reads CASSLQGTGEQPQHF. CDR3 DNA, as far as it was read: TGTGCCAGCAGCTTACAGGGGACAGGGGAACAGCCC.

This clone was found a few times. A far more abundant clone sits one base away, making this likely a read error. With the read ending 3 residues before the CDR3 end, the germline J gene is used to fill in that end. J is TRBJ2-7 and V is TRBV30, with D possibly being TRBD2 (5 bases). V dropped 3 bases and J dropped 2 bases, with 8 bases sitting between them. This CDR3 spans 12 amino acids. From germline, CDR1 is GTSNPN and CDR2 SVGIG (reference sequence). CDR3 bases read: TGTGCCTGGAGCAGGACTGCCTACGAG. It translates to CAWSRTAYE. The whole CDR3 protein is CAWSRTAYEQYF.

This clone was recorded many times. A read error may account for a junction end that differs from germline. The observed sequence ends 3 residues before the CDR3 terminus, with the missing tail filled in from the germline J gene. The gene calls are TRBV4-1 and TRBJ2-6; D might be TRBD2 (5 bases). The CDR3 consists of 14 residues. Germline CDR1 MGHRA, CDR2 YSYEKL. CDR3 amino acids: CASSRLTGDNVLTF. CDR3 DNA (partial): TGCGCCAGCAGCCGACTGACCGGGGACAACGTC.

In this sample, this clone turned up many times. The CDR3 end lies 3 residues beyond the end of the read and is filled in from the germline J gene. V and J are TRBV7-9 and TRBJ2-5; 12 bases fit TRBD2. The CDR3 covers 15 residues. Germline V gives CDR1 SEHNR, CDR2 FQNEAQ (reference sequence). After removal of 5 bases from V and 5 bases from J, the junction contained 6 bases not matched to a gene. The CDR3 bases that were read are TGTGCCAGCAGCGGGGCCGGGACTAGCGGGGAGACC. It encodes CASSGAGTSGET. The whole CDR3 sequence reads CASSGAGTSGETQYF.

This clone appeared many times. The read halts 3 residues ahead of the CDR3 end, with the missing end drawn from the germline J gene. The genes are TRBV6-1 and TRBJ1-4, with D maybe TRBD1 (5 bases). Trimming left V 2 bases short and J 7 bases short, with 17 bases between. Looked up from germline, CDR1 is MNHNS and CDR2 is SASEGT. CDR3 size: 16 residues. CDR3 bases read: TGTGCCAGCAGTGAATCGAGGGGTGGAATAGGTGAAAAA. Translating it yields CASSESRGGIGEK. The whole CDR3 is CASSESRGGIGEKLFF.

This clone has a count of ten or more. The part of the CDR3 DNA that was read is TGTGCCAGCAGCTTACAACCTAGCGGAAGCTCCTACAATGAG. Its protein product is CASSLQPSGSSYNE. From start to end, the CDR3 is CASSLQPSGSSYNEQFF. The V gene is TRBV7-3, the J gene TRBJ2-1; TRBD2 matches at 7 bases. The CDR3 goes on 3 residues after the read ends, and that part is filled in from the germline J gene. Trimming at V came to 2 bases and at J to 0 bases, leaving 7 bases not matched to a gene. Looked up from germline, CDR1 is SGHTA and CDR2 is FQGTGA. This CDR3 has 17 residues.

Many counts were recorded for this clone. The read halts 3 residues ahead of the CDR3 end, with the missing end drawn from the germline J gene. The chain carries TRBV2 and TRBJ1-3; unclear D gene. Per the germline V gene, CDR1 is SNHLY and CDR2 is FYNNEI. The germline V and J ends were trimmed by 2 bases and 2 bases, with 10 bases remaining between them. This CDR3 spans 15 amino acids. The sequenced part of the CDR3 DNA is TGTGCCAGCAGTGAAACGGGTCGGGCTGGAAACACC. Its protein product is CASSETGRAGNT. Given in full, the CDR3 is CASSETGRAGNTIYF.